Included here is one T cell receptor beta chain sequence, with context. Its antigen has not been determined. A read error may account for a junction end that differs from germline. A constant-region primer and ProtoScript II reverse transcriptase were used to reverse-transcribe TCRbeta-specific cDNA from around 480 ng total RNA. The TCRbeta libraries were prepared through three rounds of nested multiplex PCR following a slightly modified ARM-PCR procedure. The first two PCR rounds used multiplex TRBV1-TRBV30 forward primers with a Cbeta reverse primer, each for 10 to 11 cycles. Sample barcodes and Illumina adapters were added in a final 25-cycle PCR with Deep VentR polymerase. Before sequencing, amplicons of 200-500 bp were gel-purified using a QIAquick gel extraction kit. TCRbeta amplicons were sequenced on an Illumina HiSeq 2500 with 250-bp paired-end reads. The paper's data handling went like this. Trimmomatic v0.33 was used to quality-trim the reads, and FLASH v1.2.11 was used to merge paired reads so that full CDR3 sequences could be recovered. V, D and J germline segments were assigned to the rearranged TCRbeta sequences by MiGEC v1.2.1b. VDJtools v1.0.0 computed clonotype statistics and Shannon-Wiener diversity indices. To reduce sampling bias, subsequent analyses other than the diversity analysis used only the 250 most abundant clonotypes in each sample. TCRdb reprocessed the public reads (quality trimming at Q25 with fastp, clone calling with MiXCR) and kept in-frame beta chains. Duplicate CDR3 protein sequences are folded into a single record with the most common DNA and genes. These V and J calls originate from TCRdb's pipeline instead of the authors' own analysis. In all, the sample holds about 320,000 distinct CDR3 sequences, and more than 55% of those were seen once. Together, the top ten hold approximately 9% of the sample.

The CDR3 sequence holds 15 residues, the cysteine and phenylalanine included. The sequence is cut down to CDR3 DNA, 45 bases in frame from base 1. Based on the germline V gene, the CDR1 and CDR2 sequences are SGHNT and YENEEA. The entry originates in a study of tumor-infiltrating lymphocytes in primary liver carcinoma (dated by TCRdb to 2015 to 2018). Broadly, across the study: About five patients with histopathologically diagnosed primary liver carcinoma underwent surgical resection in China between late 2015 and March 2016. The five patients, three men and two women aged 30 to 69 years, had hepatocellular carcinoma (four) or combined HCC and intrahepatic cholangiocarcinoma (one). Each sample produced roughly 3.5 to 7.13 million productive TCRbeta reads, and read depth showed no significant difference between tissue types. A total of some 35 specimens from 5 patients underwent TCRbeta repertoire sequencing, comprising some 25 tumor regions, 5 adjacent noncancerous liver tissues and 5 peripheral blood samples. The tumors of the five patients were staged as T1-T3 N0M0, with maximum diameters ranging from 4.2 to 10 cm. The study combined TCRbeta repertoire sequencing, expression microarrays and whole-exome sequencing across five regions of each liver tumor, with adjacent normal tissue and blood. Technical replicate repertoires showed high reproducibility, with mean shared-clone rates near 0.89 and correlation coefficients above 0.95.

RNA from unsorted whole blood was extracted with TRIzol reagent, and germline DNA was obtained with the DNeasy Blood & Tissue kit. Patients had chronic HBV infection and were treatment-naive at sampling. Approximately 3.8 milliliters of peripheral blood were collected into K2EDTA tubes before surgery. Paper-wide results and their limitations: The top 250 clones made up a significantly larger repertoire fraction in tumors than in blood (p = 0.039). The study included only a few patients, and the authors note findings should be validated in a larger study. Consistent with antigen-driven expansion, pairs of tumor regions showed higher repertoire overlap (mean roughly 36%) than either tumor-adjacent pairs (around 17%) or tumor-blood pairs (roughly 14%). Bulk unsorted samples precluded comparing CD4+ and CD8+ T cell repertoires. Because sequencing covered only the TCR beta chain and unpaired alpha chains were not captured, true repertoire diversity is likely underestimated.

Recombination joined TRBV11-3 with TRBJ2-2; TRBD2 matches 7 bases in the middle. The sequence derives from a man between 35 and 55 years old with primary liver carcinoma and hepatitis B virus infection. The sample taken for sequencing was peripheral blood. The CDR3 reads CTSSSTQRGTGELFF. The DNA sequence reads TGTACCAGCAGCTCAACTCAGCGGGGCACTGGGGAGCTGTTTTTT.